These 23 T cell receptor beta chains were all obtained from the same sample, sequenced in a study of blood T cells in healthy people across ages. Together with a sample-barcoded 5' primer, a J-beta primer mix was included in a second PCR lasting about 7 to 11 cycles. In TCRdb, the 5' RACE reads were re-called with MiXCR into one record per CDR3 protein. The sample records more than 500,000 distinct CDR3 sequences, about 27% being singletons. This sample was also put to use in a study of T cells of mothers and their children.

Sequenced: blood. Receptors originate from a boy under 10 years old in good health.

The rearrangement joins TRBV12-3 or TRBV12-4 to TRBJ2-5; TRBD2 matches at 9 bases. The V gene end was trimmed by 6 bases and the J gene end by 4 bases; junction bases not matched to a gene: 6. The CDR3 has 14 residues. The chain's CDR3 is CASSPRGGVETQYF. The CDR3 DNA reads TGTGCCAGCAGCCCCCGCGGGGGGGTAGAGACCCAGTACTTC.

The chain couples TRBV27 to TRBJ2-4; no reliable D call. Between the trimmed V and J ends, which lost 3 bases and 6 bases, there was a span of 15 bases. CDR1 and CDR2 (germline): MNHEY, SMNVEV (reference sequence). The CDR3 has 15 amino acids. The CDR3 region has the DNA TGTGCCAGCAGTTTCTTCCCAGGTCAACGAAACATTCAGTACTTC. Protein: CASSFFPGQRNIQYF.

V usage is TRBV15 and J usage is TRBJ1-3, with D uncertain. Trimming left V 1 base short and J 4 bases short, with 11 bases between. Germline V CDR1 and CDR2: LNHNV, YYDKDF (reference sequence). CDR3 size: 15 residues. CDR3 protein: CATSRGGEEGNTIYF. The CDR3 coding sequence is TGTGCCACCAGCAGAGGGGGAGAGGAAGGAAACACCATATATTTT.

A few counts support this clonotype. This chain links TRBV25-1 with TRBJ2-5, with TRBD2 matching over 7 bases. Per the germline V gene, CDR1 is MGHDK and CDR2 is SYGVNS. J was trimmed by 3 bases and V by 2 bases; bases with no gene match: 12. This CDR3 has 17 amino acids. The CDR3: CASSESPREGRKETQYF. CDR3 DNA: TGTGCCAGCAGTGAAAGCCCCAGGGAGGGAAGGAAAGAGACCCAGTACTTC.

The rearrangement uses TRBV2 and TRBJ2-5, with TRBD2 as a possible D gene (6 bases). The CDR3 runs 14 residues. Germline V gene sequence: CDR1 SNHLY, CDR2 FYNNEI. V lost 6 bases to trimming and J lost 3 bases, with 14 bases between them. For the CDR3, the DNA is TGTGCCAGCAGCTCCAGGGAGGAGGAAGAGACCCAGTACTTC. It is translated as CASSSREEEETQYF.

The V gene is TRBV6-6, the J gene TRBJ2-7; TRBD1 agrees at 8 bases. The V segment lost 2 bases and the J segment 5 bases; nucleotides outside the gene matches: 5. From germline, CDR1 is MNHNY and CDR2 SVGAGI (reference sequence). The length of the CDR3 is 14 residues. The CDR3 DNA is TGTGCCAGCAGTTACGGACAGGGTTGGGACGAGCAGTACTTC. It encodes CASSYGQGWDEQYF.

V gene TRBV7-9 combines with J gene TRBJ1-2; D not certain. Germline V lookup: CDR1 SEHNR, CDR2 FQNEAQ (reference sequence). The CDR3 covers 12 residues. With 5 bases removed from V and 7 bases from J, the gap between germline ends came to 11 bases. Written as DNA, the CDR3 is TGTGCCAGCAGCCTCGACATGGGTGGCTACACCTTC. It yields the protein CASSLDMGGYTF.

The chain is built from TRBV19 and TRBJ1-5; TRBD1 matches 11 bases. The germline V gene has CDR1 LNHDA and CDR2 SQIVND (reference sequence). V lost 7 bases and J lost 5; bases outside the gene matches: 7. The CDR3 has 15 amino acids. CDR3 loop: CASTSGQGAHQPQHF. The CDR3 DNA is TGTGCCAGTACCTCCGGACAGGGGGCCCATCAGCCCCAGCATTTT.

The rearrangement joins TRBV10-3 to TRBJ1-1; D is unresolved. The CDR3 has 12 residues. Germline CDR1 is ENHRY and CDR2 is SYGVKD. Trimming shortened V by 6 bases and J by 1 base, and 6 bases separated the two germline ends. CDR3 amino acids: CAIRGGNTEAFF. CDR3 nucleotide sequence: TGTGCCATCAGGGGCGGGAACACTGAAGCTTTCTTT.

This clonotype was observed a handful of times. The V call is TRBV20-1, the J call TRBJ2-1; either TRBD1 or TRBD2 may supply D (6 bases each). This CDR3 comprises 17 residues. Trimming stripped 0 bases from V and 0 bases from J, with 15 bases between. CDR1 and CDR2 (germline): DFQATT, SNEGSKA (reference sequence). CDR3 DNA: TGCAGTGCTAGAGATGAGGGGGACTGGAGCTCCTACAATGAGCAGTTCTTC. Translation gives CSARDEGDWSSYNEQFF.

This clonotype was seen a handful of times. The chain uses TRBV29-1 and TRBJ2-5; maybe TRBD2 (5 bases). The J call may be faulty, since TRBJ2-1 better matches the DNA end. CDR3 length equals 13 residues. Germline CDR1 and CDR2: SQVTM and ANQGSEA. The CDR3 sequence: CSVVGKRYNEQFF. CDR3 sequence (DNA): TGCAGCGTTGTCGGGAAGCGCTACAATGAGCAGTTCTTC.

The rearrangement uses TRBV5-1 and TRBJ1-1, with TRBD1 as a possible D gene (5 bases). V was trimmed by 2 bases and J by 10 bases, leaving 9 bases between them. Germline CDR1 reads SGHRS; CDR2 reads YFSETQ. CDR3 size: 11 residues. This chain's CDR3 is CASSFGAGAFF. The CDR3, as DNA: TGCGCCAGCAGCTTCGGGGCAGGAGCTTTCTTT.

The V gene is TRBV12-3 or TRBV12-4, the J gene TRBJ2-5; 11 bases align to TRBD1. V lost 6 bases and J lost 4; bases outside the gene matches: 7. The CDR3 covers 15 residues. The CDR3 spells CASSSRTGGIETQYF. DNA for the CDR3: TGTGCCAGCAGCTCCCGGACAGGGGGCATAGAGACCCAGTACTTC.

The rearrangement uses TRBV25-1 and TRBJ1-4; 8 bases are shared with TRBD1. Per germline, CDR1 MGHDK and CDR2 SYGVNS. This CDR3 spans 10 amino acids. With V trimmed by 10 bases and J by 12 bases, 4 bases remained unmatched. The CDR3 region is CAIYRGELFF. The CDR3 DNA follows: TGTGCCATCTACAGGGGGGAACTGTTTTTT.

This clonotype occurred a few times. V is TRBV5-1 and J is TRBJ2-5; possibly TRBD1 or TRBD2 for D (6 bases each). Germline V gene data show CDR1 as SGHRS and CDR2 as YFSETQ. V lost 5 bases and J lost 9, with 14 bases in between. The length of the CDR3 is 12 residues. The DNA for the CDR3 is TGCGCCAGCAGGGACAGAGGGGAGGCCCAGTACTTC. Residues: CASRDRGEAQYF.

This chain joins TRBV7-2 and TRBJ2-3; 10 bases line up with TRBD1. V dropped 3 bases and J dropped 2; count of bases not matched to a gene: 8. The CDR3 loop spans 17 amino acids. The germline V gene has CDR1 SGHTA and CDR2 FQGNSA. This CDR3 is CASSLAGQGVITDTQYF. CDR3 DNA sequence: TGTGCCAGCAGCTTGGCAGGACAGGGGGTGATCACAGATACGCAGTATTTT.

This clonotype has more than one count but fewer than ten. This sequence joins TRBV20-1 and TRBJ2-3; D not resolved. The CDR3 is 16 residues long. Germline CDR1 DFQATT, CDR2 SNEGSKA (reference sequence). Trimming shortened V by 1 base and J by 0 bases, and 14 bases separated the two germline ends. The chain's CDR3 is CSARARSRSSTDTQYF. CDR3 nucleotides: TGCAGTGCTAGAGCCCGTTCGAGATCCAGCACAGATACGCAGTATTTT.

The genes are TRBV3-1 and TRBJ1-3; D remains unclear. V was trimmed by 0 bases and J by 4 bases, leaving 7 bases between them. Germline V lookup: CDR1 LGHDT, CDR2 YNNKEL (reference sequence). This CDR3 is 14 amino acids long. The DNA for the CDR3 is TGTGCCAGCAGCCAAGATTTGGGCGGAAACACCATATATTTT. Protein product: CASSQDLGGNTIYF.

This sequence joins TRBV20-1 and TRBJ1-3; no firm D call. Trimming left V 5 bases short and J 8 bases short, with 13 bases between. The length of the CDR3 is 12 residues. The V gene's germline CDR1 is DFQATT and CDR2 SNEGSKA (reference sequence). CDR3 sequence reads: CSAPGYDYTIYF. CDR3 DNA: TGCAGTGCTCCTGGATACGACTACACCATATATTTT.

This clonotype has a handful of counts. This chain joins TRBV6-5 and TRBJ2-3; unclear D gene. This CDR3 contains 13 residues. Germline CDR1 is MNHEY and CDR2 is SVGAGI. V lost 5 bases, J lost 1 base, and 7 bases lay in between. The CDR3: CASSTYGTDTQYF. The CDR3 region has the DNA TGTGCCAGCAGTACCTATGGCACAGATACGCAGTATTTT.

V usage is TRBV12-3 or TRBV12-4 and J usage is TRBJ1-3, with D possibly being TRBD1 (5 bases). V lost 5 bases and J 2 bases, leaving 13 bases between the germline ends. The CDR3 runs 15 residues. The CDR3 DNA is TGTGCCAGCAGTCCGGGGCCTTTCGCTGGAAACACCATATATTTT. Encoded protein: CASSPGPFAGNTIYF.

Only a few counts were recorded for this clonotype. The chain combines TRBV25-1 with TRBJ2-2; 14 bases fit TRBD2. Germline trimming cut 1 base from V and 4 bases from J; bases unmatched to any gene: 17. CDR1 and CDR2 from the germline V gene are MGHDK and SYGVNS. There are 22 residues in the CDR3. For the CDR3, the DNA is TGTGCCAGCAGTGAATTTAAACCATTCGGACTAGCGGGGGGAGGGATCACCGGGGAGCTGTTTTTT. Its protein product is CASSEFKPFGLAGGGITGELFF.

The V and J genes are TRBV24-1 and TRBJ2-2, with TRBD1 identical over 7 bases. Germline V gene sequence: CDR1 KGHDR, CDR2 SFDVKD. After removal of 5 bases from V and 0 bases from J, the junction contained 2 bases not matched to a gene. This CDR3 is 15 amino acids long. The CDR3 here is CATSAGTANTGELFF. In nucleotides, the CDR3 is TGTGCCACCAGTGCCGGGACAGCGAACACCGGGGAGCTGTTTTTT.